This TCR beta chain was profiled in a study of cytomegalovirus exposure and HLA in healthy donors. Across the whole study: The approximately 120 validation repertoires and the roughly 690 first-cohort repertoires shared a platform, a later analysis reported.

The repertoire was sequenced with immunoSEQ multiplex PCR; TCRdb's copy has only in-frame clones and lacks some. This sample carries 120,000 or so clones, about 90% of them seen once, and the ten largest clones take roughly 1.4%. Study results and limitations: Cytomegalovirus association was assigned to more than 150 TCR beta chains.

Germline trimming cut 4 bases from V and 4 bases from J; bases unmatched to any gene: 9. This CDR3 has 16 residues. Germline assignment: CDR1 KGHSH and CDR2 LQKENI. In regard to this clone: Its specificity is not known.

The sequenced sample consisted of PBMCs. The rearrangement uses TRBV18 and TRBJ2-5; 10 bases agree with TRBD2. This TCR came from a man aged 25-45 years in good health and CMV-seronegative. Here the CDR3 DNA reads TGTGCCAGCTCACTCAACCTAGCGGGAGAGGTAGAGACCCAGTACTTC. Amino acid sequence: CASSLNLAGEVETQYF.